This T cell receptor (beta chain) was captured by sequencing in a study of PD-L1 blockade in urothelial cancer. Study at large: Blood was subjected to analysis at 3 weeks (second dose) and 6 weeks following treatment start.

PCRs each included synthetic TCR analog templates spiked in. TCRdb's copy holds only in-frame clones and misses some; the assay was immunoSEQ multiplex PCR. The table shows about 45,000 clones, with 88% occurring only once. CDR1 and CDR2 from the germline V gene are SGHNT and YENEEA. Trimming at V came to 1 base and at J to 6 bases, leaving 7 bases not matched to a gene. The CDR3 is 16 residues long. The clonotype originates from a woman aged 60-75 years with urothelial cancer. The sample consisted of PBMCs, taken around atezolizumab (anti-PD-L1) treatment. V is TRBV11-3 and J is TRBJ2-2, with 8 bases matching TRBD1. DNA of the CDR3: TGTGCCAGCAGCTTAGGTGTACAGGGGGAGGCCGGGGAGCTGTTTTTT. Translating it yields CASSLGVQGEAGELFF.